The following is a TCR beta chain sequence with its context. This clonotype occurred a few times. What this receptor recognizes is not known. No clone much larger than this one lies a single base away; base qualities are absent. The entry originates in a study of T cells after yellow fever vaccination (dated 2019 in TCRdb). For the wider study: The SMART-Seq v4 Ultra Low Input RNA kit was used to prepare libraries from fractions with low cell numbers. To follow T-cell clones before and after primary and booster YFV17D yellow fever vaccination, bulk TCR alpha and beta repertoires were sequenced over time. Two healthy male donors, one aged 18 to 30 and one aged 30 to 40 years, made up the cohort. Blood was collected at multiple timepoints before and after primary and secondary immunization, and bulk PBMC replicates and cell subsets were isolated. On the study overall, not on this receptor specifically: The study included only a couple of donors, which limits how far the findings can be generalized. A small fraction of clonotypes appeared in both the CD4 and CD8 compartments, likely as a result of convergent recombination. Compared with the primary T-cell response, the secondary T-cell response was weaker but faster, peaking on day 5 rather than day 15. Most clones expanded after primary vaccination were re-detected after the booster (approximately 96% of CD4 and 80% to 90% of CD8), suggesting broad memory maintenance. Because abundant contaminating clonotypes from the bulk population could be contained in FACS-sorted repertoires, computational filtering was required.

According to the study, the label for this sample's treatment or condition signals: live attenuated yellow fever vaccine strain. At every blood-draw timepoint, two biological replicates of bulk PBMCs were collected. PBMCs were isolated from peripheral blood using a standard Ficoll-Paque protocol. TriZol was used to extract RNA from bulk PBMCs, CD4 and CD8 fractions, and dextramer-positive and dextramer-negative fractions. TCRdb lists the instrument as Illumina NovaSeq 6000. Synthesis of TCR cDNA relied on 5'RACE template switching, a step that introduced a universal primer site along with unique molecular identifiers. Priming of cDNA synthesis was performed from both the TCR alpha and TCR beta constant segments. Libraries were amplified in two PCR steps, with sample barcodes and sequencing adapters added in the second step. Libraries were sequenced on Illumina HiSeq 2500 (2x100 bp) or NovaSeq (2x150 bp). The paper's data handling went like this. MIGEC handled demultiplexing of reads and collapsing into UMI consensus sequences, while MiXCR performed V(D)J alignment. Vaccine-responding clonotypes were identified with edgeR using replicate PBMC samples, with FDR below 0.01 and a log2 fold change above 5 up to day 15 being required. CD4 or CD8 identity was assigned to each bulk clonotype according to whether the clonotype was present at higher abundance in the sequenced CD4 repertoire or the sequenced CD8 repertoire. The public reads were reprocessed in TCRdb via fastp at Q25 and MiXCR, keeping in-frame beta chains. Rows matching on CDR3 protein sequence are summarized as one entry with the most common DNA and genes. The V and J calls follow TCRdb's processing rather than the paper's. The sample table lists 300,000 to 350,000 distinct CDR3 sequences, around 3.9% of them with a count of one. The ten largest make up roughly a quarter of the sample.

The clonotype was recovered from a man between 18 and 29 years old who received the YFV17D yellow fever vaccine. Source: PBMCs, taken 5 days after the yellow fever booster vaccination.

The DNA reads TGTGCCAGCAGCCACTCGACTAGGGGGGGCCAAGAGACCCAGTACTTC. It specifies CASSHSTRGGQETQYF. This chain joins TRBV3-1 to TRBJ2-5; the D gene is perhaps TRBD2, from 7 matching bases. V is cut by 3 bases and J by 1 base, and the space between the germline ends is 15 bases. CDR1 and CDR2 are read off the germline V gene (reference sequence) as LGHDT and YNNKEL. Reading from cysteine to phenylalanine, the CDR3 counts 16 amino acids. Of the read, only the CDR3 DNA is kept; its 48 bases are in frame from base 1.